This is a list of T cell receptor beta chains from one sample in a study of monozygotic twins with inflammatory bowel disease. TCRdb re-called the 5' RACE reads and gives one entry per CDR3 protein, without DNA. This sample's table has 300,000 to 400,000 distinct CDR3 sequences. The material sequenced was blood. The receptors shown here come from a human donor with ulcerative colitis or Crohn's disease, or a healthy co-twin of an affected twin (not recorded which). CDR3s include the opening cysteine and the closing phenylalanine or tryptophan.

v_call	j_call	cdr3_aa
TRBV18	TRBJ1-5	CASSPTRERNQPQHF
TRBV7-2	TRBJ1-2	CASSLAQRGYGYTF
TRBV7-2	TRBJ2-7	CASSLMGQATYEQYF
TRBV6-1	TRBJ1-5	CASRPGPRQWPQHF
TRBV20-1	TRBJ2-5	CSARREFGGHQETQYF
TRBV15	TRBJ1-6	CATSRAGGRWSPLHF
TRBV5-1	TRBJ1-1	CASSLDQFLHTEAFF
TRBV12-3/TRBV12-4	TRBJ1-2	CASGGGNYGYTF
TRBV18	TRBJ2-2	CASSPQRSGGQLNTGELFF
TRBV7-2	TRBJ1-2	CASSSGQSPEGGYTF
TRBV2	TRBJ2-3	CASLQGARTDTQYF
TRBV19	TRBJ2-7	CASSIDRGGSTYEQYF
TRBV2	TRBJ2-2	CASSTRLAGGYTGELFF
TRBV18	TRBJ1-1	CASSPRDRTNTEAFF
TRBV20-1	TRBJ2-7	CSARSGGDSYEQYF
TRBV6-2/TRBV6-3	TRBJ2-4	CASSYTGGVAYF
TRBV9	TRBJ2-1	CASSVATGTGFSYNEQFF
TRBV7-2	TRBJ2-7	CASSSAGTTYEQYF
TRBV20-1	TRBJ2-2	CSAAGQAKHTGELFF
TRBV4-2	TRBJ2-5	CASSQTQETQYF
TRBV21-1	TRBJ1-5	CASSKGQGKGYSNQPQHF
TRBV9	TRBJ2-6	CASSVRELANVLTF
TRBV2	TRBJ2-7	CASSLYYGGSYEQYF
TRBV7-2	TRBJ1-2	CASSSRAAEGGYTF
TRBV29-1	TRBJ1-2	CSVGTGAYGYTF
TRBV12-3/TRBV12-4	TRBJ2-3	CASRFSGGPRDTQYF
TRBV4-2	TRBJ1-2	CASSQDPAGNSNYGYTF
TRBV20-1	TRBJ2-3	CSARDAGGPPDTQYF
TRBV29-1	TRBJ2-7	CSVVSDNTYEQYF
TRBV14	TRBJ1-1	CASSQEAGGTEAFF
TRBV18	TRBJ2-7	CASSPPLSPEQYF
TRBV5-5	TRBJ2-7	CASSAPPSYEQYF
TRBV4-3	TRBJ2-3	CASSLGRGSTDTQYF
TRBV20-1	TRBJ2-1	CSAPEYNEQFF
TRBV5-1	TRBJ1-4	CASSSGTGDEKLFF
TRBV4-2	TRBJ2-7	CASSQHREEHYEQYF
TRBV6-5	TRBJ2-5	CASSYPGTLGETQYF
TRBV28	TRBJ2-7	CASSSVPYEQYF
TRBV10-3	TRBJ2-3	CAISESTDTQYF
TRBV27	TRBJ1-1	CASSWGTENTEAFF
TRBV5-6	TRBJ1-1	CASSLGVRAYTEAFF
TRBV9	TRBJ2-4	CASSPTYRSAKNIQYF
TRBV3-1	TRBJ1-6	CASGFRDRVPSPLHF
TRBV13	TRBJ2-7	CASSRDRFAYEQYF
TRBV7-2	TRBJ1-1	CASNVDRVEGAFF
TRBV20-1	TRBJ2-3	CSAVSASSQGRGDTQYF
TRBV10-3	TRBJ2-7	CAISESRQGAYYEQYF
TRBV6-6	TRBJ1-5	CASRDGQHNQPQHF
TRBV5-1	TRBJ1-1	CASSPPTGYTEAFF
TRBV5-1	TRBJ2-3	CASSSTQGSTDTQYF
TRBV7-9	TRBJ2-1	CASSGTSELHEQFF
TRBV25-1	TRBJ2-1	CASSEDTTSYNEQFF
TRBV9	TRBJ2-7	CASSVAPGDNYEQYF
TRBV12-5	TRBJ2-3	CASSTPEYTDTQYF
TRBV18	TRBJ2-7	CASSSVGTGGSYEQYF
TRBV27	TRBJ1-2	CASSFQGAGGYTF
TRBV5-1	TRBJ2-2	CASSWMGGPPSSALFF